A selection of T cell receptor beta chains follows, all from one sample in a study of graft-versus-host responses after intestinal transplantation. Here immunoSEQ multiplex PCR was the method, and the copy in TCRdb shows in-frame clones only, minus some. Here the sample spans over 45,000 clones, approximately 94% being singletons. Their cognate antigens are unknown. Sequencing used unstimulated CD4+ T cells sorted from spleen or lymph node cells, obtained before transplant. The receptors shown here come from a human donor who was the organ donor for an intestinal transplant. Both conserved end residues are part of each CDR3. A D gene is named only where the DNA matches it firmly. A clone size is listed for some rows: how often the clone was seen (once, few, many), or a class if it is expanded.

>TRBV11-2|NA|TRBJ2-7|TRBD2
TGTGCCAGCAGGTTAGGGACTAGCGGGTCCTACGAGCAGTACTTC
CASRLGTSGSYEQYF
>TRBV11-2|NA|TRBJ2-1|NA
TGTGCCAGCAGCTCCACCCCGGGGGTCAATGAGCAGTTCTTC
CASSSTPGVNEQFF
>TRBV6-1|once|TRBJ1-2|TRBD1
TGTGCCAGCAGTCAATCGACAGGGGGGAGGATTGGCTACACCTTC
CASSQSTGGRIGYTF
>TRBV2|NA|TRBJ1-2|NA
TGTGCCAGCAGTGAAACCCTCCCGAACTATGGCTACACCTTC
CASSETLPNYGYTF
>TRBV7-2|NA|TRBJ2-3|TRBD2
TGTGCCAGCAGCTTAGCCGCTAGCGGGGGGGCTGGAGATACGCAGTATTTT
CASSLAASGGAGDTQYF
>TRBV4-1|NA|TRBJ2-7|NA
TGCGCCAGCAGCCGAACTAGTGGCAGCTCCTACGAGCAGTACTTC
CASSRTSGSSYEQYF
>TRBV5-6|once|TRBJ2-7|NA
TGTGCCAGCAGCTCTAGGATCACCTACGAGCAGTACTTC
CASSSRITYEQYF
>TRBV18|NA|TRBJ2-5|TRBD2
TGTGCCAGCTCGTCTCGGGGACTAGCGGGGCAAGAGACCCAGTACTTC
CASSSRGLAGQETQYF
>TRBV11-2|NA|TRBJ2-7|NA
TGTGCCAGCAGCTTAGTAGCGTCCTCCTACGAGCAGTACTTC
CASSLVASSYEQYF
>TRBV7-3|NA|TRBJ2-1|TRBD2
TGTGCCAGCAGCTTAAGACGTCCGGGACTAGCGGGCAATGAGCAGTTCTTC
CASSLRRPGLAGNEQFF
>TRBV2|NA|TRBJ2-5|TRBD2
TGCAGCGGGGGGGCCGGGGAGACCCAGTACTTC
CSGGAGETQYF
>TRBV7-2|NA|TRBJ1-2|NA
TGTGCCAGCAGCTTGGACTATGGCTACACCTTC
CASSLDYGYTF
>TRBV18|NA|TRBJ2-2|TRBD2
TGTGCCAGCACACCGGCACTAGCGGGGAACACCGGGGAGCTGTTTTTT
CASTPALAGNTGELFF
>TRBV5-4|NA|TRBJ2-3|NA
TGTGCCAGCAGCTCCGTCGGCTACGAAGATACGCAGTATTTT
CASSSVGYEDTQYF
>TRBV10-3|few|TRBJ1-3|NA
TGTGCCATCAGCCCACAGGGAATCGGAAACACCATATATTTT
CAISPQGIGNTIYF
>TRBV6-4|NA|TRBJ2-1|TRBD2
TGTGCCAGCAGTGCCCTCGCGGGGGGGCTAGGGGAGCAGTTCTTC
CASSALAGGLGEQFF
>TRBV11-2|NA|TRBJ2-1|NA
TGTGCCAGCAGCTTAGATGGTTTGTCAGGGGAGGAGCAGTTCTTC
CASSLDGLSGEEQFF
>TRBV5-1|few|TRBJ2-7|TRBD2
TGCGCCAGCAGCCCGGGGGGAGGGATGAGCTCCTACGAGCAGTACTTC
CASSPGGGMSSYEQYF
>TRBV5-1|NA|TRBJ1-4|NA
TGCGCCAGCAGCGAAGGGAATAATGAAAAACTGTTTTTT
CASSEGNNEKLFF
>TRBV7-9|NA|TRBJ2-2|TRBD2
TGTGCCAGCAGCACGCTAAGGACTAGCGGGTCCTCGCCCGGGGAGCTGTTTTTT
CASSTLRTSGSSPGELFF
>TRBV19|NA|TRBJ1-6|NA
TGTGCCAGTAGGGGGGAGCATGGGGCAAGCTATAATTCACCCCTCCACTTT
CASRGEHGASYNSPLHF
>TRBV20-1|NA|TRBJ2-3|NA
TGCAGTGCTAGGGGGCTAGATACGCAGTATTTT
CSARGLDTQYF
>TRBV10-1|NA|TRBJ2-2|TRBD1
TGCGCCAGCAGCAGGGACAGGGTGACCGGGGAGCTGTTTTTT
CASSRDRVTGELFF
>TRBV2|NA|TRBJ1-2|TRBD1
TGTGCCAGCAGCGAAGACAGGGACTATGGCTACACCTTC
CASSEDRDYGYTF
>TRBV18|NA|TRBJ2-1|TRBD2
TGTGCCAGCTCACCCCCACCCGGACTAGCGGGGGTCTTTAACAATGAGCAGTTCTTC
CASSPPPGLAGVFNNEQFF
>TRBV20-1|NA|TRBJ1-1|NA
TGCAGTGCTCGCCCGAACACTGAAGCTTTCTTT
CSARPNTEAFF